This T cell receptor (beta chain) was recorded in a study of cytomegalovirus exposure and HLA in healthy donors. Findings and caveats of the study: Most TCRs appeared rarely, but some public TCRs recurred in many donors. The likely explanation for a cluster of highly shared sequence variants was sequencing artifact. TRBV6-2, TRBV6-3 and other indistinguishable V segments were excluded.

The CDR3 consists of 13 residues. V shed 6 bases, J shed 8 bases, and the junction held 5 bases outside the gene matches. Germline assignment: CDR1 LNHDA and CDR2 SQIVND (reference sequence). Both 60 Vbeta primers and 13 Jbeta primers went into the PCR. Measured with immunoSEQ multiplex PCR; TCRdb has only the in-frame clones, and not every one. This table has about 150,000 clones, roughly 70% appearing once. On this clone: Its antigen remains unidentified.

J is TRBJ1-5 and V is TRBV19; TRBD1 matches at 9 bases. The specimen was PBMCs. This receptor was taken from a male donor in good health and CMV-seronegative. CDR3 in amino acids: CASRRDREKPQHF. In nucleotides, the CDR3 is TGTGCCAGTAGAAGGGACAGGGAGAAGCCCCAGCATTTT. The complete variable domain, with remaining parts taken from reference TRBV19 and TRBJ1-5, reads DGGITQSPKYLFRKEGQNVTLSCEQNLNHDAMYWYRQDPGQGLRLIYYSQIVNDFQKGDIAEGYSVSREKKESFPLTVTSAQKNPTAFYLCASRRDREKPQHFGDGTRLSIL.